This T cell receptor beta chain was identified during a study of metastatic and nonmetastatic thyroid tumors. On the study more broadly: Repertoire comparison spanned blood and tumor or nodule tissue of malignant and benign thyroid patients. Study results and limitations: TCR beta diversity was reportedly significantly higher in malignant thyroid tumors than benign nodules, in blood and tumor.

In the case of this clone: Its specificity is unknown.

Every patient underwent thyroid surgery untreated. Per germline, CDR1 MDHEN and CDR2 SYDVKM. The CDR3 has 15 amino acids. The J segment lost 0 bases and the V segment lost 3 bases, leaving 3 bases of the junction unmatched. Original processing methods: Variation in CDR3 across clinicopathological groups served as the basis for constructing a distant-metastasis classifier in papillary thyroid cancer. TCRdb re-called clones via MiXCR from the PCR reads. TCRdb, not the authors, supplied the V and J calls. The data show several thousand clones, with 25% to 35% seen just once and roughly 20% held by the top ten.

This TCR came from a female donor with papillary thyroid cancer or a benign thyroid nodule (not recorded which). Some clones in this sample may be carry-over from other donors' samples. The J gene is TRBJ2-5, the V gene TRBV28, with 8 bases aligning to TRBD1. Source material: tumor tissue. CDR3 nucleotides: TGTGCCAGCAGTTTCTTACAGGGGGACCAAGAGACCCAGTACTTC. It translates to CASSFLQGDQETQYF.